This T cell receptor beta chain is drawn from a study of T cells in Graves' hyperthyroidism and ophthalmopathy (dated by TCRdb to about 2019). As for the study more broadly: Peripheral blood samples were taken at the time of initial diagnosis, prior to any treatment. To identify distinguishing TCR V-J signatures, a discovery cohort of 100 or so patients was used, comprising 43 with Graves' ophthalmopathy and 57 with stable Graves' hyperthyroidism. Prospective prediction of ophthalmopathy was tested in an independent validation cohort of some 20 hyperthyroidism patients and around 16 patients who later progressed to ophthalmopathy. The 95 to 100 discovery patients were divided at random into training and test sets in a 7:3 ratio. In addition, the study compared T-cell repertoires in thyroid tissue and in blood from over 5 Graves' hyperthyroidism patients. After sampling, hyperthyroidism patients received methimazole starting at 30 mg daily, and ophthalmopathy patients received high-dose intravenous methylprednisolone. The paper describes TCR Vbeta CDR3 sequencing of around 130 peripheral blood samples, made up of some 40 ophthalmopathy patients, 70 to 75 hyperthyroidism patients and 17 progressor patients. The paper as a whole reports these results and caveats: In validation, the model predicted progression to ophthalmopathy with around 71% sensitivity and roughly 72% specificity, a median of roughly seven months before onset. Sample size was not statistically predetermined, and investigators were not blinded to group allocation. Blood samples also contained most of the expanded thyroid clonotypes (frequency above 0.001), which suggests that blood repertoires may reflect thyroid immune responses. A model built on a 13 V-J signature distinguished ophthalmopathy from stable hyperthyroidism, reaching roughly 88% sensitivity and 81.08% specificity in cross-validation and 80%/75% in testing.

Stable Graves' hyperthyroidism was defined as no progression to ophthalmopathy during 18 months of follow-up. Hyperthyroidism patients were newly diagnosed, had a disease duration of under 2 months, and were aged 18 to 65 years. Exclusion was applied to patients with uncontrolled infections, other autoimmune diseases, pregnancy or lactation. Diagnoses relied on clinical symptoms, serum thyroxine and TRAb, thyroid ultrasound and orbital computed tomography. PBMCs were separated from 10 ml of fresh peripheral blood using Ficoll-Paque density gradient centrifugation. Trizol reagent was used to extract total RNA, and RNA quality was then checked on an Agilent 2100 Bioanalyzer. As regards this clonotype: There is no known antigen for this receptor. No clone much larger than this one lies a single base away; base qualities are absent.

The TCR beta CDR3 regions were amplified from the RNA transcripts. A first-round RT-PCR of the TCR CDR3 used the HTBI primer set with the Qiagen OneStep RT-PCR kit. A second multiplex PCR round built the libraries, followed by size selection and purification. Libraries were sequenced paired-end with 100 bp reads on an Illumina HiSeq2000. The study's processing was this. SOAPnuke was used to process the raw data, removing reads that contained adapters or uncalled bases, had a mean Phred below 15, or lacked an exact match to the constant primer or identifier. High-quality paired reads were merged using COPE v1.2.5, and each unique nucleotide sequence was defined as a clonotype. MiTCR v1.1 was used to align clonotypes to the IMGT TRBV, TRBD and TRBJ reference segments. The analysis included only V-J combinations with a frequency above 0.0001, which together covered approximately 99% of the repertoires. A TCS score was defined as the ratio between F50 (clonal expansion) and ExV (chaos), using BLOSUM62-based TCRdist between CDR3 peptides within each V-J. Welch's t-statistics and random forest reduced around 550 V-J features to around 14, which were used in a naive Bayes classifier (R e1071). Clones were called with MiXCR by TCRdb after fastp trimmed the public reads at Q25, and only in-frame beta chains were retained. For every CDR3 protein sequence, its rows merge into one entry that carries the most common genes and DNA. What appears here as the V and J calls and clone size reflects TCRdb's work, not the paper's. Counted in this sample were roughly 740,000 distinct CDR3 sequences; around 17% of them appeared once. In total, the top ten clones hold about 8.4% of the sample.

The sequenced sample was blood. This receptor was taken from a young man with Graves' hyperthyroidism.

The sequenced DNA is TGCGCCAGCAGTGAGGTCCTAGGACAGCCTATCTACGAGCAGTACTTC. Its product reads: CASSEVLGQPIYEQYF. The sequence links TRBV10-1 to TRBJ2-7, with a weak D call of TRBD1 (6 bases match). From the cysteine through the phenylalanine, the CDR3 covers 16 amino acids. The entry retains the CDR3 DNA only, 48 bases that are in frame from base 1. The germline V gene (reference sequence) provides CDR1 WNHNN and CDR2 SYGVQD. V loses 2 bases of germline sequence and J loses 3 bases, and the interval between the two ends is 17 bases.